This T cell receptor beta chain was sequenced in a study of beta chain features in type 1 diabetes. Broader study findings: Researchers could not determine here whether HLA type influences TCRB rearrangement. TCRB CDR3 length was moderately but significantly reduced in all four CD4+ subsets of Type 1 diabetes patients.

Every bit of the isolated RNA underwent reverse transcription, so sequencing read expressed TCRB transcripts. Sequencing was performed with immunoSEQ multiplex PCR; in TCRdb, only in-frame clones are kept and a portion is missing. The data show more than 300,000 clones, around 10% seen once. Sorted cells reached over 95% purity in every population. The CDR3 runs to 15 residues. The ends were cut back, 2 bases at V and 1 base at J, with 12 bases in the middle. Germline V lookup: CDR1 SGHTA, CDR2 FQGNSA. To note about this clone: Its antigen is currently unknown.

This sequence joins TRBV7-2 and TRBJ2-7; D possibly corresponds to TRBD1 (5 bases). The specimen was central memory CD4+ T cells from blood. The source is a man aged 30 to 45 with type 1 diabetes. The CDR3 loop is CASSLSPHRSYEQYF. The CDR3 DNA is TGTGCCAGCAGCTTATCCCCCCACAGGTCCTACGAGCAGTACTTC.